These 23 T cell receptor beta chains were all obtained from the same sample, sequenced in a study of identical twins. TCRdb re-analysed the 5' RACE reads in MiXCR, keeping a single row per CDR3 protein. The sample contains about 550,000 distinct CDR3 sequences, more than 20% of which appear only once. This sample was shared with a second study, whose subject was yellow fever vaccine responses in identical twins.

The sequenced sample was CD4+ T cells sorted from blood. The origin of the receptors is a woman between 18 and 29 years old in good health.

The chain links TRBV28 to TRBJ2-1; possibly TRBD2 for D (5 bases). Per germline, CDR1 MDHEN and CDR2 SYDVKM. The CDR3 sequence is 13 residues long. V lost 6 bases and J lost 7, with 13 bases in between. CDR3 nucleotides: TGTGCCAGCAGCCTGCTCCTAGCAAATGAGCAGTTCTTC. It specifies CASSLLLANEQFF.

This clonotype was counted between two and nine times. The chain links TRBV9 to TRBJ1-4, with TRBD1 matching 10 bases. CDR1 and CDR2 from the germline V gene are SGDLS and YYNGEE. This CDR3 region has 15 residues. J lost 8 bases, V lost 0 bases, and 4 bases had no gene match. The CDR3 coding sequence is TGTGCCAGCAGCGTAGGAGGGACAGGGGAGGAAAAACTGTTTTTT. As protein: CASSVGGTGEEKLFF.

The gene calls are TRBV10-3 and TRBJ2-3; D is undetermined. Trimming took 3 bases from V and 2 from J, leaving 9 bases between them. This CDR3 has 14 amino acids. CDR1 ENHRY and CDR2 SYGVKD come from the germline V gene. The DNA for the CDR3 is TGTGCCATCAGTGACTTGACACTCACAGATACGCAGTATTTT. Translated: CAISDLTLTDTQYF.

The V gene is TRBV20-1, the J gene TRBJ2-3, with D uncertain. The CDR3 extends over 13 amino acids. The germline V and J ends were trimmed by 2 bases and 2 bases, with 8 bases remaining between them. Germline CDR1 and CDR2: DFQATT and SNEGSKA (reference sequence). The CDR3 reads CSARRDFTDTQYF. CDR3 bases: TGCAGTGCTAGAAGAGACTTCACAGATACGCAGTATTTT.

The chain employs TRBV2 and TRBJ2-7; 7 bases line up with TRBD2. The CDR3 consists of 12 residues. J gave up 5 bases and V 7 bases, and 5 bases lay outside the gene matches. The germline V gene encodes CDR1 SNHLY and CDR2 FYNNEI. The CDR3 reads CASTAGVNEQYF. DNA for the CDR3: TGTGCCAGCACGGCGGGAGTGAACGAGCAGTACTTC.

The V gene is TRBV11-2, the J gene TRBJ2-3; 8 bases map to TRBD2. In germline, CDR1 is SGHAT, CDR2 FQNNGV. V lost 0 bases and J lost 4; bases outside the gene matches: 6. The CDR3 loop spans 16 amino acids. The CDR3 spells CASSLDRGGGADTQYF. The CDR3 nucleotides are TGTGCCAGCAGCTTAGATCGGGGGGGAGGCGCAGATACGCAGTATTTT.

There are a few counts of this clonotype. The V call is TRBV7-2, the J call TRBJ1-1; TRBD1 matches 10 bases. Per the germline V gene, CDR1 is SGHTA and CDR2 is FQGNSA. CDR3 length equals 15 residues. J was trimmed by 3 bases and V by 2 bases; bases with no gene match: 3. DNA of the CDR3: TGTGCCAGCAGCTTAATTGGACAGGGGGACACTGAAGCTTTCTTT. Amino acid sequence: CASSLIGQGDTEAFF.

This sequence joins TRBV12-3 or TRBV12-4 and TRBJ2-2; D gene ambiguous. V lost 2 bases and J 3 bases, leaving 10 bases between the germline ends. The CDR3 contains 15 residues. The CDR3 DNA is TGTGCCAGCAGTTTATCGGCCAGCTACACCGGGGAGCTGTTTTTT. Translating gives CASSLSASYTGELFF.

The chain carries TRBV20-1 and TRBJ1-4; D may be TRBD1 (5 bases). The CDR3 is made up of 13 amino acids. V was clipped by 5 bases and J by 7 bases, with 14 bases between them. CDR1 is DFQATT and CDR2 is SNEGSKA in the germline V gene (reference sequence). The CDR3 nucleotides are TGCAGTGCTGTCGGGGGAACGGCTGAAAAACTGTTTTTT. This codes for CSAVGGTAEKLFF.

This clonotype showed up just a few times. The V call is TRBV5-1, the J call TRBJ2-1; no reliable D call. Looked up from germline, CDR1 is SGHRS and CDR2 is YFSETQ. The V end lost 4 bases, the J end lost 9 bases, and 20 bases lay between the germline ends. The CDR3 length is 15 residues. CDR3 amino acids: CASSGPVGSNSEQFF. In DNA form, the CDR3 reads TGCGCCAGCAGCGGGCCGGTGGGTAGTAATAGTGAGCAGTTCTTC.

The chain uses TRBV10-3 and TRBJ2-3; D is possibly TRBD2 (6 bases). This CDR3 is 16 amino acids long. CDR1 and CDR2 (germline): ENHRY, SYGVKD. V was trimmed by 0 bases and J by 0 bases, leaving 10 bases between them. The CDR3 region is CAISESRTTSTDTQYF. The CDR3 DNA sequence: TGTGCCATCAGTGAGTCGCGGACTACCAGCACAGATACGCAGTATTTT.

The rearrangement links TRBV24-1 to TRBJ2-1; 13 bases align to TRBD2. Germline trimming cut 2 bases from V and 11 bases from J; bases unmatched to any gene: 5. The germline gives CDR1 KGHDR, CDR2 SFDVKD. CDR3 length: 15 residues. The CDR3 DNA reads TGTGCCACCAGTGATTCGACTAGCGGGAGGCTCCAGCAGTTCTTC. Protein: CATSDSTSGRLQQFF.

The chain combines TRBV12-3 or TRBV12-4 with TRBJ2-5; no definite D call. The CDR3 has 11 amino acids. Trimming took 6 bases from V and 3 from J, leaving 5 bases between them. CDR3 DNA sequence: TGTGCCAGCAGACGTGAAGAGACCCAGTACTTC. Translating gives CASRREETQYF.

This chain connects TRBV10-3 to TRBJ2-1, with TRBD1 matching over 9 bases. Losses at the gene ends were 6 bases for V and 2 bases for J; bases not matched to a gene: 2. Germline CDR1 and CDR2: ENHRY and SYGVKD. CDR3 length: 14 residues. The DNA for the CDR3 is TGTGCCATCAGCGGGACAGGGCCCTACAATGAGCAGTTCTTC. Protein: CAISGTGPYNEQFF.

V and J are TRBV7-9 and TRBJ2-1; D ambiguous. Germline values: CDR1 SEHNR, CDR2 FQNEAQ (reference sequence). The V and J ends lost 3 bases and 0 bases respectively, with 6 bases between them. The CDR3 has 14 residues. DNA for the CDR3: TGTGCCAGCAGCTTGAGGACCTCCTACAATGAGCAGTTCTTC. Translated: CASSLRTSYNEQFF. Full variable domain (outside the CDR3, taken from reference TRBV7-9 and TRBJ2-1): DTGVSQNPRHKITKRGQNVTFRCDPISEHNRLYWYRQTLGQGPEFLTYFQNEAQLEKSRLLSDRFSAERPKGSFSTLEIQRTEQGDSAMYLCASSLRTSYNEQFFGPGTRLTVL.

The V call is TRBV12-3 or TRBV12-4, the J call TRBJ2-2, with 10 nucleotides matching TRBD2. The CDR3 sequence is 16 residues long. V shed 7 bases, J shed 6 bases, and the junction held 11 bases outside the gene matches. The CDR3 sequence: CASNPWGAGGSGELFF. In DNA, the CDR3 is TGTGCCAGCAACCCCTGGGGAGCGGGAGGGTCCGGGGAGCTGTTTTTT.

This clonotype has only one observation. The V and J genes are TRBV15 and TRBJ2-4, with TRBD1 as a possible D gene (6 bases). The V gene's germline CDR1 is LNHNV and CDR2 YYDKDF (reference sequence). The V end lost 1 base, the J end lost 4 bases, and 8 bases lay between the germline ends. The length of the CDR3 is 14 residues. The CDR3 region has the DNA TGTGCCACCAGCAGAGTAGGGACAAAAAACATTCAGTACTTC. Translation: CATSRVGTKNIQYF. Combining the CDR3 with reference TRBV15 and TRBJ2-4 gives the whole variable domain DAMVIQNPRYQVTQFGKPVTLSCSQTLNHNVMYWYQQKSSQAPKLLFHYYDKDFNNEADTPDNFQSRRPNTSFCFLDIRSPGLGDTAMYLCATSRVGTKNIQYFGAGTRLSVL.

The table lists this clonotype with a few counts. The chain links TRBV11-3 to TRBJ1-2; D ambiguous. Germline CDR1 SGHNT, CDR2 YENEEA. Trimming pared 3 bases from V and 6 bases from J, leaving 8 bases between. The CDR3 loop spans 12 amino acids. CDR3 coding DNA: TGTGCCAGCAGCTTCGGGTTGGATGGCTACACCTTC. Translating it yields CASSFGLDGYTF.

V is TRBV5-1 and J is TRBJ2-5; 7 bases match TRBD1. Per germline, CDR1 SGHRS and CDR2 YFSETQ. The V and J ends lost 4 bases and 2 bases, in that order; junction bases with no gene match: 5. The CDR3 length is 14 residues. Written as DNA, the CDR3 is TGCGCCAGCAGCCCGGGACAGCAACAAGAGACCCAGTACTTC. Protein: CASSPGQQQETQYF.

V is TRBV2 and J is TRBJ2-3, with D possibly matching TRBD2 (6 bases). This CDR3 spans 15 amino acids. Trimming removed 7 bases from V and 3 bases from J, with 17 bases in between. CDR1 and CDR2 (germline): SNHLY, FYNNEI. Here the CDR3 DNA reads TGTGCCAGCACCGAAACCGGGGGTAGGACAGATACGCAGTATTTT. It yields the protein CASTETGGRTDTQYF.

The CDR3 region has the DNA TGTGCCAGCAGTTTAGCGTGGCAGGGGAGGGAGACCCAGTACTTC. Translating it yields CASSLAWQGRETQYF. V usage is TRBV12-3 or TRBV12-4 and J usage is TRBJ2-5; D might be TRBD1 or TRBD2, each matching 6 bases. V shed 0 bases and J shed 5 bases, with 13 bases lying between them. CDR3 length equals 15 residues.

This chain uses TRBV4-1 with TRBJ2-5; D tentatively fits TRBD1 or TRBD2 (5 bases each). Germline CDR1 MGHRA, CDR2 YSYEKL. This CDR3 has 15 amino acids. Trimming cost V 1 base and J 3 bases, with 12 bases left between them. The CDR3 DNA follows: TGCGCCAGCAGCCAAGGAAGAGGGGTTGAAGAGACCCAGTACTTC. The encoded protein is CASSQGRGVEETQYF.

V gene TRBV7-2 combines with J gene TRBJ2-1; D could derive from TRBD1 or TRBD2 (5 bases each). The CDR3 consists of 16 residues. V lost 3 bases to trimming and J lost 4 bases, with 16 bases between them. Germline values: CDR1 SGHTA, CDR2 FQGNSA. The CDR3 spells CASSLGVQGSYNEQFF. The CDR3 bases are TGTGCCAGCAGCTTGGGGGTTCAGGGTTCGTACAATGAGCAGTTCTTC. Combining the CDR3 with reference TRBV7-2 and TRBJ2-1 gives the whole variable domain GAGVSQSPSNKVTEKGKDVELRCDPISGHTALYWYRQSLGQGLEFLIYFQGNSAPDKSGLPSDRFSAERTGGSVSTLTIQRTQQEDSAVYLCASSLGVQGSYNEQFFGPGTRLTVL.